This TCR beta chain was sequenced for a study of CD8 T cells in ankylosing spondylitis. This clonotype was recorded a few times. Its cognate antigen is unknown. It was by quantitative 5'-RACE with molecular barcodes that TCR beta libraries were made. Each CDR3 protein is one row after TCRdb ran MiXCR on the 5' RACE reads. The sample records just under 350,000 distinct CDR3 sequences, approximately 15% being singletons. Study conclusions and caveats: Disease-linked clones reportedly showed significant enrichment in matched ankylosing spondylitis synovial fluid.

Germline V CDR1 and CDR2: DFQATT, SNEGSKA (reference sequence). The CDR3 is 10 amino acids. V was trimmed by 8 bases and J by 5 bases, leaving 8 bases between them. The sequence was obtained from a male donor with ankylosing spondylitis or in good health (not recorded which). Sequenced material: blood, either unsorted or a sorted T cell fraction (not recorded which). The J gene is TRBJ2-3, the V gene TRBV20-1, with D uncertain. The CDR3: CSPRRDTQYF. In DNA, the CDR3 is TGCAGTCCAAGGCGAGATACGCAGTATTTT.